These 11 T cell receptor beta chains originate from one sample sequenced in a study of blood T cell repertoires in COVID-19. Measured with immunoSEQ multiplex PCR; TCRdb has only the in-frame clones, and not every one. The sample consists of some 180,000 clones, 82% of them appearing once. The material sequenced was PBMCs or T cells enriched from blood (not recorded which). These receptors were obtained from a woman aged 60 to 75 with acute COVID-19.

The rearrangement joins TRBV6-6 to TRBJ1-1; D gene uncertain. V dropped 6 bases and J dropped 8 bases, with 10 bases sitting between them. The CDR3 has 11 residues. CDR1 and CDR2 from the germline V gene are MNHNY and SVGAGI (reference sequence). The CDR3 coding sequence is TGTGCCAGCAGACTCTTGTGGGAAGCTTTCTTT. Translating it yields CASRLLWEAFF.

The chain recombines TRBV4-3 with TRBJ2-4; perhaps TRBD2 as D (5 bases). V was cut by 7 bases and J by 7 bases, with 17 bases left in between. The CDR3 contains 14 residues. The germline V gene encodes CDR1 LGHNA and CDR2 YSLEER. CDR3 sequence reads: CASKSGRGHNIQYF. DNA for the CDR3: TGCGCCAGCAAAAGTGGTCGGGGTCATAACATTCAGTACTTC.

The CDR3 protein is CASSKGATPVVLAKNIQYF. The CDR3 DNA follows: TGTGCCAGCTCGAAAGGAGCGACCCCGGTAGTGCTAGCCAAAAACATTCAGTACTTC. V usage is TRBV21-1 and J usage is TRBJ2-4; the table's D call, TRBD2, has no DNA check behind it. TRBV21-1 is described as a pseudogene. This CDR3 region has 19 residues.

This chain links TRBV5-1 with TRBJ1-4, with D possibly matching TRBD1 (6 bases). The V and J ends lost 5 bases and 3 bases respectively, with 14 bases between them. The CDR3 has 15 residues. Germline lookup yields CDR1 SGHRS and CDR2 YFSETQ. CDR3 in DNA: TGCGCCAGCAGTTCTCAGGGGCGGTCTAATGAAAAACTGTTTTTT. Translation: CASSSQGRSNEKLFF.

V is TRBV20-1 and J is TRBJ2-7; 9 positions match TRBD2. After removal of 3 bases from V and 4 bases from J, the junction contained 7 bases not matched to a gene. This CDR3 is 14 amino acids long. Germline V gene sequence: CDR1 DFQATT, CDR2 SNEGSKA (reference sequence). The CDR3 reads CSASSGGLLYEQYV. The CDR3 nucleotides are TGCAGTGCTAGTAGCGGGGGCCTCCTTTACGAGCAGTACGTC.

The chain recombines TRBV11-3 with TRBJ2-2; 7 nucleotides align to TRBD2. Per the germline V gene, CDR1 is SGHNT and CDR2 is YENEEA. With V trimmed by 3 bases and J by 7 bases, 11 bases remained unmatched. This CDR3 is built from 16 residues. CDR3 nucleotides: TGTGCCAGCAGCTTGGGCGGGAGAGGCTATATCGGGGAGCTGTTTTTT. It encodes CASSLGGRGYIGELFF.

The gene calls are TRBV5-1 and TRBJ1-4; 7 nucleotides align to TRBD1. Losses at the gene ends were 2 bases for V and 2 bases for J; bases not matched to a gene: 6. This CDR3 comprises 16 residues. Germline lookup yields CDR1 SGHRS and CDR2 YFSETQ. The CDR3 loop is CASSLQGRWTNEKLFF. The CDR3 nucleotides are TGCGCCAGCAGCTTACAGGGGAGATGGACTAATGAAAAACTGTTTTTT.

The chain has TRBV7-8 and TRBJ2-7; the D gene is possibly TRBD2 (5 bases). V gave up 6 bases and J gave up 4 bases, with 22 bases separating them. Germline CDR1 is SGHVS and CDR2 is FQNEAQ. There are 16 residues in the CDR3. This CDR3 is CASSPTMGGGAYEQYF. DNA of the CDR3: TGTGCCAGCAGTCCAACGATGGGCGGAGGCGCATACGAGCAGTACTTC.

This sequence joins TRBV5-1 and TRBJ1-2; perhaps TRBD1 as D (5 bases). V was shortened by 1 base and J by 0 bases, with 10 bases between the two germline ends. CDR3 length: 15 amino acids. Germline-derived CDR1 and CDR2 are SGHRS and YFSETQ. CDR3 bases: TGCGCCAGCAGCTTGTTCGGGGACTCTAACTATGGCTACACCTTC. It codes for CASSLFGDSNYGYTF.

The chain employs TRBV27 and TRBJ2-5; 11 bases are shared with TRBD2. This CDR3 is built from 16 residues. In germline, CDR1 is MNHEY, CDR2 SMNVEV (reference sequence). Trimming removed 5 bases from V and 3 bases from J; junction bases left unmatched: 8. CDR3: CASSKLTSGEKETQYF. The DNA for the CDR3 is TGTGCCAGCAGTAAACTGACTAGCGGGGAGAAAGAGACCCAGTACTTC.

The rearrangement joins TRBV9 to TRBJ2-5; the D gene is possibly TRBD1 (5 bases). Germline assignment: CDR1 SGDLS and CDR2 YYNGEE. The CDR3 has 13 amino acids. Trimming stripped 0 bases from V and 5 bases from J, with 8 bases between. The CDR3 loop is CASSVEGPETQYF. The CDR3 DNA reads as TGTGCCAGCAGCGTAGAGGGGCCTGAGACCCAGTACTTC.